The 9 T cell receptor beta chains presented below share a single source sample, sequenced in a study of radiotherapy plus CTLA-4 blockade in lung cancer. Repertoires were generated with immunoSEQ multiplex PCR, while TCRdb's copy carries only in-frame clones and drops some. This sample has about 90,000 clones, with approximately 83% found just once. This specimen was peripheral blood, taken from a patient treated with radiotherapy plus ipilimumab. These receptor sequences come from a human donor with non-small cell lung cancer that progressed on radiotherapy plus ipilimumab.

This clone occurred once. The genes are TRBV25-1 and TRBJ2-2; D not certain. Germline V gene sequence: CDR1 MGHDK, CDR2 SYGVNS. Trimming left V 1 base short and J 5 bases short, with 5 bases between. The CDR3 sequence is 13 residues long. In DNA, the CDR3 is TGTGCCAGCAGTGAATTCGTTACCGGGGAGCTGTTTTTT. As protein: CASSEFVTGELFF.

The J gene is TRBJ2-5, the V gene TRBV30; D may match TRBD1 or TRBD2 (6 bases each). There are 15 residues in the CDR3. Trimming left V 3 bases short and J 5 bases short, with 19 bases between. Germline CDR1 reads GTSNPN; CDR2 reads SVGIG (reference sequence). The CDR3: CAWRGARGRWETQYF. The CDR3 DNA sequence: TGTGCCTGGAGAGGGGCCCGGGGGCGGTGGGAGACCCAGTACTTC.

V gene TRBV7-9 combines with J gene TRBJ1-1, with TRBD1 as a possible D gene (6 bases). Per the germline V gene, CDR1 is SEHNR and CDR2 is FQNEAQ (reference sequence). V lost 6 bases to trimming and J lost 2 bases, with 10 bases between them. This CDR3 is 13 amino acids long. The CDR3 DNA sequence: TGTGCCAGCAGGACGGACAGTAACACTGAAGCTTTCTTT. Amino acid sequence: CASRTDSNTEAFF.

CDR3 DNA: TGCAGCGTTGAGGGGCAGGGACCTAACTATGGCTACACCTTC. Protein product: CSVEGQGPNYGYTF. This chain links TRBV29-1 with TRBJ1-2; D may be TRBD1 (5 bases). With 3 bases removed from V and 0 bases from J, the gap between germline ends came to 11 bases. This CDR3 has 14 amino acids. Germline V gives CDR1 SQVTM, CDR2 ANQGSEA. The full variable domain, with the rest looked up from reference TRBV29-1 and TRBJ1-2, is SAVISQKPSRDICQRGTSLTIQCQVDSQVTMMFWYRQQPGQSLTLIATANQGSEATYESGFVIDKFPISRPNLTFSTLTVSNMSPEDSSIYLCSVEGQGPNYGYTFGSGTRLTVV.

This chain joins TRBV19 and TRBJ2-2; 16 nucleotides match TRBD2. Germline CDR1 reads LNHDA; CDR2 reads SQIVND (reference sequence). The CDR3 spans 18 residues. V was clipped by 7 bases and J by 4 bases; unmatched bases: 9. CDR3 sequence: CASNGGLAGGPFTGELFF. As DNA, the CDR3 is TGTGCCAGTAACGGGGGACTAGCGGGAGGGCCTTTCACCGGGGAGCTGTTTTTT.

CDR3 nucleotides: TGTGCCAGCAGCTCAAGAGGCGGGAGGACCTACTACGAGCAGTACTTC. This encodes CASSSRGGRTYYEQYF. This chain joins TRBV7-2 and TRBJ2-7, with TRBD2 matching 8 bases. V lost 4 bases, J lost 3 bases, and 11 bases stayed unmatched. There are 16 residues in the CDR3. Germline-derived CDR1 and CDR2 are SGHTA and FQGNSA.

This rearrangement joins TRBV7-2 to TRBJ1-2; D might be TRBD1 (6 bases). The CDR3 has 14 amino acids. Deletions cut 7 bases from V and 3 bases from J, with 15 bases between. Germline V gene sequence: CDR1 SGHTA, CDR2 FQGNSA. In nucleotides, the CDR3 is TGTGCCAGCACCACCCGAGGGGGAGACTATGGCTACACCTTC. Translated: CASTTRGGDYGYTF.

This sequence joins TRBV5-4 and TRBJ2-5, with D maybe TRBD2 (6 bases). Between the trimmed V and J ends, which lost 4 bases and 2 bases, there was a span of 9 bases. CDR3 length: 13 residues. From germline, CDR1 is SGHNT and CDR2 YYREEE (reference sequence). The CDR3 here is CASSPGRQETQYF. The DNA for the CDR3 is TGTGCCAGCAGCCCAGGGAGGCAAGAGACCCAGTACTTC.

This clone was detected only a few times. The V call is TRBV5-6, the J call TRBJ1-4; D not resolved. CDR1 is SGHDT and CDR2 is YYEEEE in the germline V gene. This CDR3 is built from 13 residues. V was cut by 4 bases and J by 11 bases, with 15 bases left in between. CDR3 sequence reads: CASSPRITKKLFF. The CDR3 region has the DNA TGTGCCAGCAGCCCAAGAATTACTAAGAAACTGTTTTTT.